These 8 T cell receptor beta chains were sequenced from one sample in a study of spatial heterogeneity in lung cancer. Whole-study results and caveats: Tumor mutation counts were tracked by expanded intratumoral alpha and beta TCR counts.

The antigens for these receptors are not known. Noted time point: sample taken at primary tumor resection. Via MiXCR, TCRdb re-called the 5' RACE reads, giving one row per CDR3 protein. The sample holds 18,000 or so distinct CDR3 sequences, under 7% seen once. The source material was lung tumor tissue, sampled at surgery. The receptors come from a female donor with early-stage non-small cell lung cancer.

Sample share makes this clonotype medium-sized (0.01 to 0.1%). The gene calls are TRBV12-3 or TRBV12-4 and TRBJ1-1; D is possibly TRBD1 (5 bases). V lost 3 bases and J 5 bases, leaving 10 bases between the germline ends. This CDR3 has 13 amino acids. DNA of the CDR3: TGTGCCAGCAGTTTGGAAGGGGTAACTGAAGCTTTCTTT. It translates to CASSLEGVTEAFF.

This clonotype was observed many times. This chain connects TRBV19 to TRBJ2-1; D not certain. This CDR3 contains 13 residues. The germline V gene encodes CDR1 LNHDA and CDR2 SQIVND (reference sequence). V was shortened by 3 bases and J by 4 bases, with 7 bases between the two germline ends. The CDR3 region has the DNA TGTGCCAGTAGTATCCCCCCGTACAATGAGCAGTTCTTC. It is translated as CASSIPPYNEQFF.

The V call is TRBV20-1, the J call TRBJ1-6, with D unresolved. V lost 3 bases, J lost 3 bases, and 6 bases lay in between. From germline, CDR1 is DFQATT and CDR2 SNEGSKA (reference sequence). This CDR3 is 13 amino acids long. Here the CDR3 reads CSARQSYNSPLHF. As DNA, the CDR3 is TGCAGTGCTAGGCAGAGCTATAATTCACCCCTCCACTTT.

Remarks on this clonotype: A read error may account for a junction end that differs from germline. This chain joins TRBV20-1 and TRBJ2-1; 10 bases are shared with TRBD2. The CDR3 sequence is 17 residues long. CDR1 and CDR2 from the germline V gene are DFQATT and SNEGSKA (reference sequence). The CDR3 reads CSTRDPSGSTSYNEQFF. For the CDR3, the DNA is TGCAGTACTAGAGATCCTAGCGGGAGTACCTCCTACAATGAGCAGTTCTTC.

In this sample, this clonotype turned up many times. This chain joins TRBV28 and TRBJ2-7; D is uncertain. Germline V gene data show CDR1 as MDHEN and CDR2 as SYDVKM. Trimming took off 8 bases at V and 0 bases at J, with 11 bases between the two ends. This CDR3 contains 13 residues. The CDR3 reads CASLRRVSYEQYF. In nucleotides, the CDR3 is TGTGCCAGCTTAAGACGGGTCTCCTACGAGCAGTACTTC.

This clonotype has a count of ten or more. V is TRBV7-8 and J is TRBJ1-4, with D possibly TRBD1 on 6 matching bases. From germline, CDR1 is SGHVS and CDR2 FQNEAQ. The CDR3 contains 18 residues. The V and J ends lost 1 base and 1 base respectively, with 16 bases between them. The chain's CDR3 is CASSLVIATRGTNEKLFF. CDR3 DNA sequence: TGTGCCAGCAGCTTAGTTATCGCTACCAGGGGAACTAATGAAAAACTGTTTTTT. Full variable domain (outside the CDR3, taken from reference TRBV7-8 and TRBJ1-4): GAGVSQSPRYKVAKRGQDVALRCDPISGHVSLFWYQQALGQGPEFLTYFQNEAQLDKSGLPSDRFFAERPEGSVSTLKIQRTQQEDSAVYLCASSLVIATRGTNEKLFFGSGTQLSVL.

This clonotype occurred many times. The chain has TRBV4-3 and TRBJ2-3; TRBD2 aligns across 12 bases. The trim removed 0 bases at V and 5 bases at J, leaving 9 bases unmatched. Germline V lookup: CDR1 LGHNA, CDR2 YSLEER. This CDR3 spans 18 amino acids. CDR3 in amino acids: CASSQDPSGRALEDTQYF. CDR3 DNA: TGCGCCAGCAGCCAAGATCCTAGCGGGAGGGCCCTCGAAGATACGCAGTATTTT.

This clonotype was counted a few times. V gene TRBV20-1 combines with J gene TRBJ1-3; the D gene is possibly TRBD1 (5 bases). The CDR3 is made up of 16 amino acids. CDR1 and CDR2 from the germline V gene are DFQATT and SNEGSKA (reference sequence). With 5 bases removed from V and 0 bases from J, the gap between germline ends came to 17 bases. CDR3 loop: CSAAKDGRVSGNTIYF. DNA for the CDR3: TGCAGTGCTGCCAAAGATGGCAGGGTCTCTGGAAACACCATATATTTT.